The 2 T cell receptor beta chains in this list originate from one sample, sequenced in a study of blood T cell repertoires in COVID-19. The protocol was immunoSEQ multiplex PCR, while the TCRdb copy is restricted to in-frame clones and leaves out a portion. The top ten hold approximately 23% of the sample, which has 60,000 to 80,000 clones, 65% to 90% seen once. Material: peripheral blood. The receptors were sampled from a man in his fifties with acute or convalescent COVID-19.

V usage is TRBV3-1 (or the pseudogene TRBV3-2) and J usage is TRBJ2-7; 9 positions agree with TRBD1. CDR1 LGHDT and CDR2 YNNKEL come from the germline V gene (reference sequence). V lost 0 bases, J lost 5 bases, and 14 bases stayed unmatched. The CDR3 has 18 residues. The CDR3 DNA sequence: TGTGCCAGCAGCCAAGATAGGGCCCGGGACAGGGAAACCCACGAGCAGTACTTC. Translating it yields CASSQDRARDRETHEQYF.

The chain combines TRBV5-6 with TRBJ1-1; D is uncertain. V lost 4 bases to trimming and J lost 7 bases, with 29 bases between them. The CDR3 has 18 amino acids. The germline V gene encodes CDR1 SGHDT and CDR2 YYEEEE. CDR3 amino acids: CASSLRGVRDSTSGEAFF. In DNA, the CDR3 is TGTGCCAGCAGCCTTCGCGGAGTACGTGACTCTACTTCCGGTGAAGCTTTCTTT.